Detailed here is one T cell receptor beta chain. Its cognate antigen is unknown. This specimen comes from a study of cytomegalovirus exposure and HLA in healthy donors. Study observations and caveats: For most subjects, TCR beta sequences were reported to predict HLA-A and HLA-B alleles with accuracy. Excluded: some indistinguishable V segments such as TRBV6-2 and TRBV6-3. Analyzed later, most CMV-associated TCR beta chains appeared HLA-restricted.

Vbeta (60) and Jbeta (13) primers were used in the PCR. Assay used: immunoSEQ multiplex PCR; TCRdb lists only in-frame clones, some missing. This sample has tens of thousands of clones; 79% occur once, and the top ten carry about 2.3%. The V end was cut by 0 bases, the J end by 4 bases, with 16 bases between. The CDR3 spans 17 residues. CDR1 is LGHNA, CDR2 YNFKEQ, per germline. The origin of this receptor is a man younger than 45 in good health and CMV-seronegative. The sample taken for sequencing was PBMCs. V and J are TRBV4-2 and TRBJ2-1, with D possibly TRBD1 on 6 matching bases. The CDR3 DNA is TGTGCCAGCAGCCAAGAGCCTAGGGCAAGGGGGTACAATGAGCAGTTCTTC. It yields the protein CASSQEPRARGYNEQFF.